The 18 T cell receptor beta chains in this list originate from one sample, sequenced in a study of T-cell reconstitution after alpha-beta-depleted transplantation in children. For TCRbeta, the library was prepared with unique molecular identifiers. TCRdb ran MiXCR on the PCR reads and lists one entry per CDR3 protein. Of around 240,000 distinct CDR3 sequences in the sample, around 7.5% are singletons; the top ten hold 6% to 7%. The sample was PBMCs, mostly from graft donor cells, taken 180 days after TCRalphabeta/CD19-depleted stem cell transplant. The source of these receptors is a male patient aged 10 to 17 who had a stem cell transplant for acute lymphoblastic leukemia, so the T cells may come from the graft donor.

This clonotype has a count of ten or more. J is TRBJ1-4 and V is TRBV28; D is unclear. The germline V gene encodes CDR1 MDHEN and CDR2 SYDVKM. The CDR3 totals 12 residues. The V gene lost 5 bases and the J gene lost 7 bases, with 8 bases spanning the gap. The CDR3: CASSRTFEKLFF. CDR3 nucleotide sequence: TGTGCCAGCAGTCGCACCTTTGAAAAACTGTTTTTT.

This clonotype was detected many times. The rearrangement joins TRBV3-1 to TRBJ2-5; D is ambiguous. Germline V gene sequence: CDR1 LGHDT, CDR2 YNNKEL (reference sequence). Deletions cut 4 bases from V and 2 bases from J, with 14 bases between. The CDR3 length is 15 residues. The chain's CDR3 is CASSPPRAVQETQYF. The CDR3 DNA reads TGTGCCAGCAGCCCGCCCCGAGCAGTACAAGAGACCCAGTACTTC.

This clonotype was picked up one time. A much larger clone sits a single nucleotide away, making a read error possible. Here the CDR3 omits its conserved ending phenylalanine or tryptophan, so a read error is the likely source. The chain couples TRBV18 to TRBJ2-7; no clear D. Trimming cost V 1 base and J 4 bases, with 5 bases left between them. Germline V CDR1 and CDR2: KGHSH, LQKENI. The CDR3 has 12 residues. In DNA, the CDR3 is TGTGCCAGCTCACCACAGGCTTACGAGCAGTACTCC. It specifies CASSPQAYEQYS.

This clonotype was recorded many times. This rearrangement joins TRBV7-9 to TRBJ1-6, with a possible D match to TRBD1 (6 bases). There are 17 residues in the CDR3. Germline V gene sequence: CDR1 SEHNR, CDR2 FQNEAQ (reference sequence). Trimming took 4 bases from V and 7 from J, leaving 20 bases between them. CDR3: CASSSGPPGTMNSPLHF. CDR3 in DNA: TGTGCCAGCAGCTCGGGGCCCCCCGGGACAATGAATTCACCCCTCCACTTT. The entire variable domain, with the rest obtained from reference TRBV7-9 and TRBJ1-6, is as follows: DTGVSQNPRHKITKRGQNVTFRCDPISEHNRLYWYRQTLGQGPEFLTYFQNEAQLEKSRLLSDRFSAERPKGSFSTLEIQRTEQGDSAMYLCASSSGPPGTMNSPLHFGNGTRLTVT.

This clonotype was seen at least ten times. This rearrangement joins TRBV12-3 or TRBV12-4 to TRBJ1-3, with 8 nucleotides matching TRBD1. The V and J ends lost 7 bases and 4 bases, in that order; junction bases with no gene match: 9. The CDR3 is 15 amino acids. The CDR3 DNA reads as TGTGCCAGCACGGCCTCCAGGGGGCTCGGAAACACCATATATTTT. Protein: CASTASRGLGNTIYF.

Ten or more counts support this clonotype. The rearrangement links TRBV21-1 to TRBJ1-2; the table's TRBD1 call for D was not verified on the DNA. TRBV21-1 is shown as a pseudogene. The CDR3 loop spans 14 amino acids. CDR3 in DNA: TGTGCCAGCAGCAAAGGGAGAGGGGGCCACGGCTACACCTTC. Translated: CASSKGRGGHGYTF.

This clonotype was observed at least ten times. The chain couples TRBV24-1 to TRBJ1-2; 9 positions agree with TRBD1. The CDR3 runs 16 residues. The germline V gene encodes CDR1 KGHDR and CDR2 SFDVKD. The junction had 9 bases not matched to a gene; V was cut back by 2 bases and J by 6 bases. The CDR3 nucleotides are TGTGCCACCAGTGATTCAAGTGAAGGGACAGGGAATGGCTACACCTTC. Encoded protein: CATSDSSEGTGNGYTF.

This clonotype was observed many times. As DNA, the CDR3 is TGTGCCAGCAATCCAGGGGGCAATCAGCCCCAGCATTTT. Protein product: CASNPGGNQPQHF. The V call is TRBV28, the J call TRBJ1-5, with D possibly being TRBD1 (6 bases). CDR1 and CDR2 (germline): MDHEN, SYDVKM. This CDR3 is 13 amino acids long. V shed 7 bases and J shed 2 bases, with 9 bases lying between them.

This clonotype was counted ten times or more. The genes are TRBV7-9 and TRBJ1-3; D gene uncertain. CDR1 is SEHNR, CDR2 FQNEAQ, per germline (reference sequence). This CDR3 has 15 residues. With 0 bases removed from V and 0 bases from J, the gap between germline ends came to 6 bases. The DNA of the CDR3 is TGTGCCAGCAGCTTAGCTGGGTTCTCTGGAAACACCATATATTTT. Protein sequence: CASSLAGFSGNTIYF.

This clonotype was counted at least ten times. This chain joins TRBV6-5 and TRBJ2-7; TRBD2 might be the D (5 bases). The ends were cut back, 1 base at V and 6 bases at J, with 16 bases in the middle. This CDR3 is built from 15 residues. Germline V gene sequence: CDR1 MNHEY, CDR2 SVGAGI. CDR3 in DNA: TGTGCCAGCAGTTACTTAGGAGACGGGAACGGCGAGCAGTACTTC. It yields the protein CASSYLGDGNGEQYF.

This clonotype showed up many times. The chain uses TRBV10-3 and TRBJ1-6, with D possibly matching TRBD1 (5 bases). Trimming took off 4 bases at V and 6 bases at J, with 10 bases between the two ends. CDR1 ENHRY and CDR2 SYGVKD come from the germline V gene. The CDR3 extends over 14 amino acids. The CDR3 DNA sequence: TGTGCCATCAGTGCTCGGGACGGTAATTCACCCCTCCACTTT. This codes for CAISARDGNSPLHF.

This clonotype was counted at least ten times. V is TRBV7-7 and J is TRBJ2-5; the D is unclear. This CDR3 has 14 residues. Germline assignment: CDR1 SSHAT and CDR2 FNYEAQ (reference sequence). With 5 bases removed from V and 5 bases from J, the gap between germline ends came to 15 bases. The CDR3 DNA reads TGTGCCAGCAGCCCGCAAAAGCGCGCCGAGACCCAGTACTTC. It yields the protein CASSPQKRAETQYF.

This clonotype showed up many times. CDR3 in amino acids: CSVEDVPVGGTQYF. DNA of the CDR3: TGCAGCGTTGAAGATGTACCCGTAGGGGGGACGCAGTATTTT. The V and J genes are TRBV29-1 and TRBJ2-3, with D perhaps TRBD1 or TRBD2 (6 bases each). The V end was cut by 0 bases, the J end by 9 bases, with 16 bases between. This CDR3 is built from 14 residues. Germline V gives CDR1 SQVTM, CDR2 ANQGSEA.

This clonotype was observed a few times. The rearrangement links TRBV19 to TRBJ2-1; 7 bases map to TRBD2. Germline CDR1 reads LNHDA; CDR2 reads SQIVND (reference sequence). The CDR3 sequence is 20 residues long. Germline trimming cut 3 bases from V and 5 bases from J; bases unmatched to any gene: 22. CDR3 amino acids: CASSMTTPYVGREYNNEQFF. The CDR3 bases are TGTGCCAGTAGTATGACGACGCCCTACGTGGGGCGGGAGTACAACAATGAGCAGTTCTTC.

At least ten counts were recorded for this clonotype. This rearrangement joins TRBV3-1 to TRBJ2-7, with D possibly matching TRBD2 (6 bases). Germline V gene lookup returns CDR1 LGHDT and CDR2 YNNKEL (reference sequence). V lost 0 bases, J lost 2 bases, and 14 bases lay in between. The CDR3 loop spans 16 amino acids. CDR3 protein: CASSQDDGGVAYEQYF. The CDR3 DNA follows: TGTGCCAGCAGCCAAGATGATGGAGGGGTCGCCTACGAGCAGTACTTC.

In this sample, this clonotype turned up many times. CDR3 bases: TGTGCCAGCAGCGTCATGCCCGGACCGCCCTACGAGCAGTACTTC. Translated: CASSVMPGPPYEQYF. The genes are TRBV6-4 and TRBJ2-7; D gene uncertain. V was trimmed by 6 bases and J by 2 bases, leaving 17 bases between them. This CDR3 contains 15 residues. Germline CDR1 reads MRHNA; CDR2 reads SNTAGT.

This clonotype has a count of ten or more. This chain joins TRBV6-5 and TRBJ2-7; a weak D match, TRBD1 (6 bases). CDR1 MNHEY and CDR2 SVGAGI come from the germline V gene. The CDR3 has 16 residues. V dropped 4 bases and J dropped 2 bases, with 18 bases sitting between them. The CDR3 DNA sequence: TGTGCCAGCAGTTTCGGGACACCCCCCGGCCCCTACGAGCAGTACTTC. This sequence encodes CASSFGTPPGPYEQYF.

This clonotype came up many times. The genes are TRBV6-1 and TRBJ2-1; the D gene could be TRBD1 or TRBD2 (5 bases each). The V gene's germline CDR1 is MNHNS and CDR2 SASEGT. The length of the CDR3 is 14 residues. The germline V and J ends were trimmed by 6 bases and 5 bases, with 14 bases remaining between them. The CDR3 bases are TGTGCCAGCAGAACCCGGGACGGCCACAATGAGCAGTTCTTC. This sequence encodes CASRTRDGHNEQFF.